A selection of T cell receptor beta chains follows, all from one sample in a study of T cell responses to AZD1222 COVID-19 vaccine. The repertoire was sequenced with immunoSEQ multiplex PCR; TCRdb's copy has only in-frame clones and lacks some. The repertoire includes 110,000 to 150,000 clones, roughly 88% of them detected once, and around 8% sits in the top ten. The sequences come from peripheral blood, collected on day 0 of AZD1222 vaccination. All receptors come from an adult in good health. Both conserved end residues are part of each CDR3. Fields, in order: clone size, D gene, V gene, J gene, CDR3 DNA, CDR3 protein. D genes are given only for firm matches. Clone size, where shown, is once, few, many, or a class for clones that have expanded.

abundance: -
d_gene: -
v_gene: TRBV5-1
j_gene: TRBJ2-2
CDR3nt: TGCGCCAGCAGCTTCTCACAGGGTACCGGGGAGCTGTTTTTT
CDR3aa: CASSFSQGTGELFF

abundance: -
d_gene: TRBD1
v_gene: TRBV19
j_gene: TRBJ1-4
CDR3nt: TGTGCCAGTAGTTTCGGACAGGCAACTAATGAAAAACTGTTTTTT
CDR3aa: CASSFGQATNEKLFF

abundance: once
d_gene: TRBD1
v_gene: TRBV19
j_gene: TRBJ1-6
CDR3nt: TGTGCCAGTAGTAGCGGGACAGATAATTCACCCCTCCACTTT
CDR3aa: CASSSGTDNSPLHF

abundance: -
d_gene: -
v_gene: TRBV30
j_gene: TRBJ1-2
CDR3nt: TGTGCCTGGAGCGACTATGGGACGGGCTACACCTTC
CDR3aa: CAWSDYGTGYTF

abundance: -
d_gene: TRBD2
v_gene: TRBV7-7
j_gene: TRBJ2-1
CDR3nt: TGTGCTAGCAGCTCCGGGGGGAGCTCCTACAATGAGCAGTTCTTC
CDR3aa: CASSSGGSSYNEQFF

abundance: -
d_gene: TRBD1
v_gene: TRBV11-2
j_gene: TRBJ1-6
CDR3nt: TGTGCCAGCAGCTCCCAGTGGACAGGACGGGGAACTAGGGATTCACCCCTCCACTTT
CDR3aa: CASSSQWTGRGTRDSPLHF

abundance: -
d_gene: -
v_gene: TRBV10-2
j_gene: TRBJ1-2
CDR3nt: TGCGCCAGCAGCGTACAGGGAACTAATGGCTACACCTTC
CDR3aa: CASSVQGTNGYTF

abundance: -
d_gene: TRBD1
v_gene: TRBV24-1
j_gene: TRBJ1-2
CDR3nt: TGTGCCACCAGTGGTAGCAGGGGGCTGTTTGGCTACACCTTC
CDR3aa: CATSGSRGLFGYTF

abundance: -
d_gene: TRBD2
v_gene: TRBV5-1
j_gene: TRBJ2-5
CDR3nt: TGCGCCAGCAGCTTGAATCCTCAGCGGGGGGTACAAGAGACCCAGTACTTC
CDR3aa: CASSLNPQRGVQETQYF

abundance: -
d_gene: -
v_gene: TRBV4-2
j_gene: TRBJ1-2
CDR3nt: TGTGCCAGCAGCCAAGATGCAGGGCTTGGCTACACCTTC
CDR3aa: CASSQDAGLGYTF

abundance: -
d_gene: -
v_gene: TRBV27
j_gene: TRBJ1-1
CDR3nt: TGTGCCAGCAGTTTACAAACAGCCTTACAGGGAGGCGCTGAAGCTTTCTTT
CDR3aa: CASSLQTALQGGAEAFF

abundance: once
d_gene: TRBD1
v_gene: TRBV4-1
j_gene: TRBJ2-7
CDR3nt: TGCGCCAGCAGCCAAGTCCCAGGGGGAGCCTACGAGCAGTACTTC
CDR3aa: CASSQVPGGAYEQYF

abundance: -
d_gene: -
v_gene: TRBV5-1
j_gene: TRBJ2-5
CDR3nt: TGCGCCAGCAGCACACAGGATATCCAAGAGACCCAGTACTTC
CDR3aa: CASSTQDIQETQYF

abundance: -
d_gene: -
v_gene: TRBV5-1
j_gene: TRBJ2-1
CDR3nt: TGCGCCAGCAGCTTGGGACTCCCTCCGGCCTACAATGAGCAGTTCTTC
CDR3aa: CASSLGLPPAYNEQFF

abundance: -
d_gene: -
v_gene: TRBV6-5
j_gene: TRBJ1-2
CDR3nt: TGTGCCAGCAGCGCGACGGGATTCGCTAACTATGGCTACACCTTC
CDR3aa: CASSATGFANYGYTF

abundance: -
d_gene: -
v_gene: TRBV5-1
j_gene: TRBJ2-7
CDR3nt: TGCGCCAGCAGCGAGCCATCCTACGAGCAGTACTTC
CDR3aa: CASSEPSYEQYF

abundance: -
d_gene: -
v_gene: TRBV10-3
j_gene: TRBJ1-3
CDR3nt: TGTGCCATCAGTGCCTCTTGGGGGGCGGACACCATATATTTT
CDR3aa: CAISASWGADTIYF

abundance: -
d_gene: -
v_gene: TRBV29-1
j_gene: TRBJ2-1
CDR3nt: TGCAGCGTTGCAATTGGGGGCAATGAGCAGTTCTTC
CDR3aa: CSVAIGGNEQFF

abundance: -
d_gene: -
v_gene: TRBV5-1
j_gene: TRBJ1-4
CDR3nt: TGCGCCAGCAGCTTGGGTGGAACAACTAATGAAAAACTGTTTTTT
CDR3aa: CASSLGGTTNEKLFF

abundance: -
d_gene: -
v_gene: TRBV25-1
j_gene: TRBJ1-1
CDR3nt: TGTGCCAGCAGTCACAGGGCAACGAACACTGAAGCTTTCTTT
CDR3aa: CASSHRATNTEAFF

abundance: -
d_gene: -
v_gene: TRBV4-2
j_gene: TRBJ1-2
CDR3nt: TGTGCCAGCAGCCAAGACAGCCCCTCGTATGGCTACACCTTC
CDR3aa: CASSQDSPSYGYTF

abundance: -
d_gene: TRBD2
v_gene: TRBV2
j_gene: TRBJ2-5
CDR3nt: TGTGCCAGCAGTCAGACTAGCGGGGGGTCGTCGTCGTACTTC
CDR3aa: CASSQTSGGSSSYF

abundance: -
d_gene: -
v_gene: TRBV6-5
j_gene: TRBJ1-6
CDR3nt: TGTGCCAGCAGTTACTCGAGTACAGCTAGTACACCCCTCCACTTT
CDR3aa: CASSYSSTASTPLHF

abundance: -
d_gene: -
v_gene: TRBV19
j_gene: TRBJ1-5
CDR3nt: TGTGCCAGTAGTATTCTGGGGCAGGGCGTTAATCAGCCCCAGCATTTT
CDR3aa: CASSILGQGVNQPQHF

abundance: -
d_gene: -
v_gene: TRBV11-2
j_gene: TRBJ2-7
CDR3nt: TGTGCCAGCAGCTTAGACAGGGCCGAGCAGTACTTC
CDR3aa: CASSLDRAEQYF

abundance: -
d_gene: -
v_gene: TRBV6-5
j_gene: TRBJ1-4
CDR3nt: TGTGCCAGCGGGCCGGGAGACAGATATGAAAAACTGTTTTTT
CDR3aa: CASGPGDRYEKLFF

abundance: -
d_gene: -
v_gene: TRBV24-1
j_gene: TRBJ2-7
CDR3nt: TGTGCCACCAGTGATTCCGACAACTACGAGCAGTACTTC
CDR3aa: CATSDSDNYEQYF

abundance: -
d_gene: -
v_gene: TRBV10-2
j_gene: TRBJ1-4
CDR3nt: TGCGCCAGCAGTGAACGGACAGCCGAAAAACTGTTTTTT
CDR3aa: CASSERTAEKLFF

abundance: -
d_gene: -
v_gene: TRBV30
j_gene: TRBJ1-4
CDR3nt: TGTGCCTGGAGTCCGGGACACTCAACGGGGGAAAAACTGTTTTTT
CDR3aa: CAWSPGHSTGEKLFF